One and the same sample provided the 4 T cell receptor beta chains below, sequenced in a study of T cells after yellow fever vaccination. MiXCR, run by TCRdb on the 5' RACE reads, gives a single entry per CDR3 protein. The repertoire holds about 360,000 distinct CDR3 sequences, with under 7.5% as singletons. The material sequenced was PBMCs, taken 5 days after the yellow fever booster vaccination. Receptors were obtained from a man aged 25 to 45 who received the YFV17D yellow fever vaccine.

The chain links TRBV12-3 or TRBV12-4 to TRBJ1-2, with D perhaps matching TRBD1 (6 bases). The CDR3 consists of 12 residues. V lost 5 bases, J lost 7 bases, and 11 bases lay in between. The CDR3 DNA reads TGTGCCAGCAGTCAACAGGGATTTGGCTACACCTTC. Translated: CASSQQGFGYTF.

This clonotype was counted ten times or more. This chain uses TRBV18 with TRBJ2-7, with D maybe TRBD2 (6 bases). The germline V gene encodes CDR1 KGHSH and CDR2 LQKENI. The V end lost 1 base, the J end lost 2 bases, and 12 bases lay between the germline ends. The CDR3 is made up of 15 amino acids. This CDR3 is CASSPRRTGAYEQYF. DNA for the CDR3: TGTGCCAGCTCACCACGAAGGACGGGAGCCTACGAGCAGTACTTC.

The V and J genes are TRBV11-2 and TRBJ2-3; 15 bases are a match to TRBD2. Germline V lookup: CDR1 SGHAT, CDR2 FQNNGV. The CDR3 loop spans 17 amino acids. Trimming cost V 5 bases and J 5 bases; bases outside gene matches: 8. This chain's CDR3 is CASSPKLGLAGGDTQYF. CDR3 DNA sequence: TGTGCCAGCAGCCCTAAGCTGGGACTAGCGGGAGGAGATACGCAGTATTTT.

This clonotype occurred a few times. This sequence joins TRBV24-1 and TRBJ2-1; 16 bases map to TRBD2. The CDR3 is made up of 16 amino acids. The ends lost 5 bases at V and 7 bases at J; junction bases unmatched: 4. Germline V lookup: CDR1 KGHDR, CDR2 SFDVKD. CDR3 loop: CATSGPGLAGGNEQFF. DNA for the CDR3: TGTGCCACCAGTGGACCGGGACTAGCGGGAGGGAATGAGCAGTTCTTC.